Below are 13 T cell receptor beta chains sequenced from a single sample in a study of beta chain features in type 1 diabetes. What was sequenced were expressed TCRB transcripts, since all of the isolated RNA had been reverse transcribed. TCRdb's copy holds only in-frame clones and misses some; the assay was immunoSEQ multiplex PCR. The data show approximately 400,000 clones, approximately 15% seen once. The sequenced sample was naive CD4+ T cells from blood. The receptors stem from a woman aged 18-30 years in good health.

The chain uses TRBV29-1 and TRBJ1-2; unclear D gene. This CDR3 is 14 amino acids long. The germline V and J ends were trimmed by 7 bases and 6 bases, with 21 bases remaining between them. Germline-derived CDR1 and CDR2 are SQVTM and ANQGSEA. CDR3 residues: CSAASTLRGNGYTF. The DNA for the CDR3 is TGCAGCGCCGCCTCGACCCTTCGAGGAAATGGCTACACCTTC. Based on the CDR3 plus reference TRBV29-1 and TRBJ1-2, the full variable domain is SAVISQKPSRDICQRGTSLTIQCQVDSQVTMMFWYRQQPGQSLTLIATANQGSEATYESGFVIDKFPISRPNLTFSTLTVSNMSPEDSSIYLCSAASTLRGNGYTFGSGTRLTVV.

This clone was detected only a few times. J is TRBJ1-2 and V is TRBV29-1, with TRBD1 as a possible D gene (6 bases). The CDR3 contains 12 residues. Germline values: CDR1 SQVTM, CDR2 ANQGSEA. V was trimmed by 8 bases and J by 6 bases, leaving 16 bases between them. The CDR3 spells CSRDILIHGYTF. Written as DNA, the CDR3 is TGCAGCCGGGACATACTAATCCATGGCTACACCTTC.

The rearrangement joins TRBV5-1 to TRBJ2-1, with 8 bases fitting TRBD2. The V and J ends lost 4 bases and 8 bases, in that order; junction bases with no gene match: 17. Germline V gene lookup returns CDR1 SGHRS and CDR2 YFSETQ. The CDR3 extends over 17 amino acids. The CDR3 DNA reads as TGCGCCAGCAGCCTACAGACCGGGACTAGACTGGGCGATGAGCAGTTCTTC. The encoded protein is CASSLQTGTRLGDEQFF.

This chain connects TRBV28 to TRBJ2-3; D possibly corresponds to TRBD2 (6 bases). This CDR3 is 15 amino acids long. Per the germline V gene, CDR1 is MDHEN and CDR2 is SYDVKM. V was pared by 3 bases and J by 6 bases, with 16 bases between. Here the CDR3 DNA reads TGTGCCAGCAGTTTGAGGCGGGATGTGCTTGATACGCAGTATTTT. It encodes CASSLRRDVLDTQYF. Full variable domain (remainder filled in from reference TRBV28 and TRBJ2-3): DVKVTQSSRYLVKRTGEKVFLECVQDMDHENMFWYRQDPGLGLRLIYFSYDVKMKEKGDIPEGYSVSREKKERFSLILESASTNQTSMYLCASSLRRDVLDTQYFGPGTRLTVL.

J is TRBJ2-3 and V is TRBV7-3; D gene unclear. The CDR3 is 12 amino acids. Germline CDR1 reads SGHTA; CDR2 reads FQGTGA. The V end lost 1 base, the J end lost 6 bases, and 5 bases lay between the germline ends. Here the CDR3 DNA reads TGTGCCAGCAGCTTAAGTTCGGATACGCAGTATTTT. Amino acid sequence: CASSLSSDTQYF.

This chain connects TRBV7-2 to TRBJ2-5; tentatively, D is TRBD2 (6 bases). V dropped 4 bases and J dropped 1 base, with 16 bases sitting between them. The CDR3 spans 16 residues. Germline V lookup: CDR1 SGHTA, CDR2 FQGNSA. Here the CDR3 DNA reads TGTGCCAGCAGCTCTTGGGGACTCGCTCGCCAAGAGACCCAGTACTTC. It yields the protein CASSSWGLARQETQYF.

The sample holds a few counts of this clone. This rearrangement joins TRBV4-1 to TRBJ2-1; D perhaps matches TRBD2 (5 bases). This CDR3 has 17 amino acids. V was trimmed by 1 base and J by 0 bases, leaving 13 bases between them. CDR1 is MGHRA and CDR2 is YSYEKL in the germline V gene. The CDR3 sequence is CASSQGVASSSYNEQFF. In DNA form, the CDR3 reads TGCGCCAGCAGCCAAGGGGTAGCGAGTAGCTCCTACAATGAGCAGTTCTTC.

V gene TRBV6-1 combines with J gene TRBJ2-1; 12 bases fit TRBD2. The J segment lost 0 bases and the V segment lost 8 bases, leaving 2 bases of the junction unmatched. CDR1 is MNHNS, CDR2 SASEGT, per germline. The CDR3 has 15 residues. The CDR3: CASSTSGSSYNEQFF. For the CDR3, the DNA is TGTGCCAGCTCGACTAGCGGGAGCTCCTACAATGAGCAGTTCTTC.

The chain recombines TRBV15 with TRBJ2-5; D perhaps matches TRBD2 (5 bases). The germline V gene has CDR1 LNHNV and CDR2 YYDKDF (reference sequence). V lost 7 bases, J lost 5 bases, and 20 bases lay in between. The CDR3 length is 15 residues. CDR3 loop: CATTQGSGPRETQYF. As DNA, the CDR3 is TGTGCCACCACCCAAGGGAGTGGCCCACGGGAGACCCAGTACTTC.

This clone has a handful of counts. The chain is built from TRBV29-1 and TRBJ2-5; possible D gene TRBD2, 6 bases. Germline CDR1 SQVTM, CDR2 ANQGSEA. There are 18 residues in the CDR3. V lost 0 bases and J 7 bases, leaving 27 bases between the germline ends. The DNA of the CDR3 is TGCAGCGTTGAAGATGCGGGGTGGCCAGGCGCCCAACGAGGGACCCAGTACTTC. Its translation: CSVEDAGWPGAQRGTQYF.

The genes are TRBV21-1 and TRBJ1-2; the table's D call of TRBD1 was not tested on the DNA. TRBV21-1 is recorded as a pseudogene. The CDR3 contains 14 residues. For the CDR3, the DNA is TGTGCCAGCAGGACCAATACAGGGAACTATGGCTACACCTTC. Translated: CASRTNTGNYGYTF.

This clone was counted only a few times. This chain uses TRBV7-2 with TRBJ2-3, with 7 bases identical to TRBD1. The CDR3 is 17 residues long. The germline V gene has CDR1 SGHTA and CDR2 FQGNSA. V trimming: 6 bases; J trimming: 1 base; junction bases outside the gene matches: 13. The CDR3 spells CASRLGPGTARTDTQYF. The CDR3 nucleotides read TGTGCCAGCAGATTGGGTCCCGGGACAGCGCGCACAGATACGCAGTATTTT.

The chain recombines TRBV11-2 with TRBJ2-7; no reliable D call. CDR3 size: 11 residues. Germline V gives CDR1 SGHAT, CDR2 FQNNGV. Trimming stripped 5 bases from V and 5 bases from J, with 7 bases between. The CDR3 reads CASSRGDEQYF. The CDR3 DNA is TGTGCCAGCAGCCGAGGAGACGAGCAGTACTTC.